This record looks at one TCR beta chain sequence and its context. The data were taken from a study of blood T cell repertoires in COVID-19. Study details: PBMCs, B-cell-depleted T cells, or T cells were the source of the cDNA or gDNA that made up the material.

CDR3 length: 13 amino acids. The ends lost 4 bases at V and 3 bases at J; junction bases unmatched: 1. Enrolment of Seattle patients took place during active infection, and they were followed longitudinally. Generated by immunoSEQ multiplex PCR, the TCRdb table keeps only in-frame clones and is missing some. The table includes about 160,000 clones, around 84% detected once. The chain employs TRBV12-3 or TRBV12-4 and TRBJ2-7; 9 bases agree with TRBD1. Material: peripheral blood. The TCR comes from a woman aged 45-65 years with COVID-19, enrolled during active disease. CDR3 nucleotide sequence: TGTGCCAGCAGTTCGGGACAGGGCTACGAGCAGTACTTC. Translation gives CASSSGQGYEQYF.